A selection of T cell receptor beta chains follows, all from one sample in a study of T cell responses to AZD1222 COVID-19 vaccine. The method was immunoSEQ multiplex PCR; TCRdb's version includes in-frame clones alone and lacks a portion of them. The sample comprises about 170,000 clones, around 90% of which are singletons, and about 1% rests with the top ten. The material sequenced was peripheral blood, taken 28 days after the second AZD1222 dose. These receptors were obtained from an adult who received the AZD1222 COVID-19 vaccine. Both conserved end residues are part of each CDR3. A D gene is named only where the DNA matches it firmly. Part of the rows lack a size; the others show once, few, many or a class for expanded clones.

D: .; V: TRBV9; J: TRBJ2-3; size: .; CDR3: CASSLNTDTQYF; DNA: TGTGCCAGCAGCTTAAACACAGATACGCAGTATTTT
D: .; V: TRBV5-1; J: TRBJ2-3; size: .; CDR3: CASSLRQAKSTDTQYF; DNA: TGCGCCAGCAGCTTGAGACAGGCAAAGAGCACAGATACGCAGTATTTT
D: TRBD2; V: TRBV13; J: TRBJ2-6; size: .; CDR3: CASSLGRGSGANVLTF; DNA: TGTGCCAGCAGCTTAGGGCGGGGGTCTGGGGCCAACGTCCTGACTTTC
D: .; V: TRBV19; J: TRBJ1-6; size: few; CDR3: CASSIKSASPLHF; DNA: TGTGCCAGTAGTATTAAGTCAGCCTCGCCCCTCCACTTT
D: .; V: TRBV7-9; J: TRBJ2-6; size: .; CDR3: CASSLSESGANVLTF; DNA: TGTGCCAGCAGCTTAAGCGAGTCTGGGGCCAACGTCCTGACTTTC
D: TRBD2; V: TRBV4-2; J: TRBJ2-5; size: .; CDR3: CASSPGLAGGRTTLNGETQYF; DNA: TGTGCCAGCAGCCCGGGACTAGCGGGGGGTCGCACCACTCTAAACGGAGAGACCCAGTACTTC
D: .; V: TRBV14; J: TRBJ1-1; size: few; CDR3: CASSQDRGTEAFF; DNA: TGTGCCAGCAGCCAAGATCGAGGGACTGAAGCTTTCTTT
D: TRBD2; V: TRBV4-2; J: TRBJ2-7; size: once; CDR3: CASSQSRGGAKYEQYF; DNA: TGTGCCAGCAGCCAAAGTCGCGGGGGGGCCAAGTACGAGCAGTACTTC
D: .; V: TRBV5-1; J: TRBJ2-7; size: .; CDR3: CASSQTGPEQYF; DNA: TGCGCCAGCAGCCAGACAGGACCCGAGCAGTACTTC
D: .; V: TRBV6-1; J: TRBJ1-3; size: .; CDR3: CASSEDLGYGNTIYF; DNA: TGTGCCAGCAGTGAAGATTTAGGGTACGGAAACACCATATATTTT
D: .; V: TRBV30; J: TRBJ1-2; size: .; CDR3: CAWSSLYGYTF; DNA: TGTGCCTGGAGTTCCCTTTATGGCTACACCTTC
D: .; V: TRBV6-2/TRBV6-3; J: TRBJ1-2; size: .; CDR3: CASSYLVGYTF; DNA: TGTGCCAGCAGTTATCTGGTTGGCTACACCTTC
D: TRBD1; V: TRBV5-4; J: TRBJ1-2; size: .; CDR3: CASSLYQGEIGYTF; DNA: TGTGCCAGCAGCTTGTATCAGGGGGAGATCGGCTACACCTTC
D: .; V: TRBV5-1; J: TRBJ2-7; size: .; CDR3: CASSFSSHDGFGEQYF; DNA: TGCGCCAGCAGCTTTAGTTCCCACGATGGCTTTGGCGAGCAGTACTTC
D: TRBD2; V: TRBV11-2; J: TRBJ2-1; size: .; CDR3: CASSLRLAGGISYNEQFF; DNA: TGTGCCAGCAGCCTCCGACTAGCGGGGGGGATTTCCTACAATGAGCAGTTCTTC
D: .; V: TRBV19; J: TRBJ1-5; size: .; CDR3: CASSMGDNQPQHF; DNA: TGTGCCAGTAGTATGGGGGACAATCAGCCCCAGCATTTT
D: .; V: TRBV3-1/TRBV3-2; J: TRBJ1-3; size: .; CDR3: CASSRPEDSGNTIYF; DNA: TGTGCCAGCAGCCGGCCAGAGGACAGTGGAAACACCATATATTTT
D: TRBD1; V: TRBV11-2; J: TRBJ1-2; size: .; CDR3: CASSPSTGGLYGYTF; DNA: TGTGCCAGCAGCCCCTCGACAGGGGGCCTTTATGGCTACACCTTC
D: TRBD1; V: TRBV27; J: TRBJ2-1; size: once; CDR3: CASSLGTGVGNEQFF; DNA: TGTGCCAGCAGTTTGGGGACAGGGGTGGGGAATGAGCAGTTCTTC
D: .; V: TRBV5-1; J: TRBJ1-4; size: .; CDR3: CASSLNGGTGEKLFF; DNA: TGCGCCAGCAGCTTGAACGGGGGGACGGGTGAAAAACTGTTTTTT
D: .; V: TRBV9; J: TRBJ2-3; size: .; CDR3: CASSVVPSTDTQYF; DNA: TGTGCCAGCAGCGTAGTCCCTAGCACAGATACGCAGTATTTT
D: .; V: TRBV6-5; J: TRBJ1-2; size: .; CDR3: CASSQPGQSSYGYTF; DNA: TGTGCCAGCAGCCAGCCCGGACAGAGCTCCTATGGCTACACCTTC
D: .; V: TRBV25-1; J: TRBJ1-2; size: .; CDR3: CASSELSSWDGGYTF; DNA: TGTGCCAGCAGTGAGCTCTCTTCTTGGGATGGTGGCTACACCTTC
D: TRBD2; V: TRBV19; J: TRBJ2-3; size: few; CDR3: CASSSTYLAAYSTDTQYF; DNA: TGTGCCAGTAGTTCAACTTATCTAGCGGCCTACAGCACAGATACGCAGTATTTT
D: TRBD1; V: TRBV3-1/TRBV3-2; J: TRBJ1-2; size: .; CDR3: CASSAPGQGVVGYTF; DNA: TGTGCCAGCAGCGCTCCGGGACAGGGGGTAGTTGGCTACACCTTC
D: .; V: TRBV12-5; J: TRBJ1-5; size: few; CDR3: CASGTPGPHQPQHF; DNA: TGTGCTAGTGGCACTCCCGGGCCCCATCAGCCCCAGCATTTT
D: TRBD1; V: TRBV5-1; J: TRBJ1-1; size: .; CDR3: CASSLDTGGQKLEAFF; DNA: TGCGCCAGCAGCTTGGACACAGGGGGCCAAAAGTTAGAAGCTTTCTTT
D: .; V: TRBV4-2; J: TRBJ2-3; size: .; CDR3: CASSQDRRETDTQYF; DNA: TGTGCCAGCAGCCAAGATCGGAGAGAAACAGATACGCAGTATTTT
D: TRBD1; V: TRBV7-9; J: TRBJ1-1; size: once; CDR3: CASGRTGRTEAFF; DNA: TGTGCCAGCGGACGGACAGGACGAACTGAAGCTTTCTTT
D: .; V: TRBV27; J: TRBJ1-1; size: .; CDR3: CASSLSANTEAFF; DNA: TGTGCCAGCAGTTTATCGGCGAACACTGAAGCTTTCTTT
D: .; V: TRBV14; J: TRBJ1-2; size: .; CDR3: CASSQDPPGRGIYGYTF; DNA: TGTGCCAGCAGCCAAGATCCCCCGGGCAGAGGAATCTATGGCTACACCTTC
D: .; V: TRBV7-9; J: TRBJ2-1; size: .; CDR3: CASSPSAGRDEQFF; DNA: TGTGCCAGCAGTCCCAGTGCAGGGCGGGATGAGCAGTTCTTC
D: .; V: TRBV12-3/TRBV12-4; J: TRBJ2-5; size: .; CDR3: CASSPQETQYF; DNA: TGTGCCAGCAGTCCCCAAGAGACCCAGTACTTC
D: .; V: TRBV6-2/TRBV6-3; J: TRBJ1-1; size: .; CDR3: CASSYGGNTEAFF; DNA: TGTGCCAGCAGTTACGGGGGAAACACTGAAGCTTTCTTT
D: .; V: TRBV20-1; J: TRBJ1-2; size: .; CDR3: CSARNYGYTF; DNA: TGCAGTGCCCGGAACTATGGCTACACCTTC
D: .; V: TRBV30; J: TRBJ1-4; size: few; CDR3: CAWSGVANEKLFF; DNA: TGTGCCTGGAGTGGGGTGGCTAATGAAAAACTGTTTTTT
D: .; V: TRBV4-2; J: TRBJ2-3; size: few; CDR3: CASSKGTDTQYF; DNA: TGTGCCAGCTCCAAGGGCACAGATACGCAGTATTTT
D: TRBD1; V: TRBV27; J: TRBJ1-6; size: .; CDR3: CASTRRTGGAGWSPLHF; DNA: TGTGCCAGCACCAGAAGGACAGGGGGGGCGGGATGGTCACCCCTCCACTTT